This TCR beta chain was retrieved from a study of cytomegalovirus exposure and HLA in healthy donors. Study outcomes and limitations: Indistinguishable V segments such as TRBV6-2 and TRBV6-3 were excluded. It was only CMV serostatus that was available as immune exposure information. Within an earlier analysis, most TCR beta V segments proved productive either about 90% or about 30% of the time.

CDR3 length: 17 amino acids. V lost 0 bases, J lost 6 bases, and 10 bases stayed unmatched. CDR1 SQVTM and CDR2 ANQGSEA come from the germline V gene. As concerns this clone: Its target is not known.

Among the donors, all were healthy bone marrow donors. Vbeta (60) and Jbeta (13) primers were used in the PCR. Produced via immunoSEQ multiplex PCR; TCRdb's table is partial and in-frame only. This table has 110,000 or so clones, around three quarters appearing once. The sequence derives from a man in his fifties in good health and CMV-seropositive. The sequenced sample consisted of PBMCs. The V gene is TRBV29-1, the J gene TRBJ2-2; 10 bases fit TRBD1. The CDR3 coding sequence is TGCAGCGTTGAAGAGGACAGGGGGGCCCGGGGCGCCGGGGAGCTGTTTTTT. Its translation is CSVEEDRGARGAGELFF.